This entry is about one T cell receptor (beta chain). It lacks a known antigen. Within one base of it there is no much larger clone, and no base qualities were kept. This sample stems from a study of blood T cell repertoires in COVID-19 (dated by TCRdb to 2018 to 2020). Context from the whole study: Collaborator samples came from the United States, Italy and Spain and covered acute and convalescent phases of COVID-19. The prospective study material was composed of cDNA or gDNA derived from T cells, B-cell-depleted T cells, or PBMCs. Subjects who had been exposed to COVID-19, were actively infected with it, or had recovered from it provided the deeply sampled blood TCRbeta repertoires that made up the dataset. The repertoires were released in a freely available public database intended as a resource for research on the immune response to SARS-CoV-2. Samples were obtained from the ongoing ImmuneRACE study (first 160 participants) and from 1,000 to 1,500 subjects provided by 6 global collaborators. The sample metadata nearly always contained a de-identified subject ID, COVID-19 status, age in years and sex. Where available, HLA class I and class II types were taken from metadata supplied by the sample provider and were not determined by assay-based typing.

The collaborating institutions used their own protocols to collect whole blood in K2EDTA tubes. For TCRbeta analysis, collaborators shipped samples in one of three forms: frozen whole blood, isolated PBMCs, or DNA extracted from either of those sample types. TCRbeta CDR3 regions were amplified from genomic DNA using the immunoSEQ Assay, a bias-controlled multiplex PCR. In the original analysis: Within the assay, amplification of reference gene primers was used to estimate how many nucleated cells each sample contained. Sequence reads were collapsed and filtered to measure the absolute abundance of every unique TCRbeta CDR3 rearrangement. For each sample, productive Simpson clonality was calculated by taking the square root of Simpson's diversity index across productive rearrangements. This immuneACCESS table, as held by TCRdb, lists in-frame sequences with V and J called but not all clones. Of the missing ones, under half trace to an unresolved V gene in checked studies; the others have no known cause. V and J calls and clone size are those listed in that table; D and trimming were worked out from the DNA. Present in this sample are under 200,000 clones, approximately 84% of which were seen just once. The ten largest clones add up to 4.9% of the sample.

Per the germline V gene, SNHLY is the CDR1 and FYNNEI is the CDR2. There are 16 amino acids in the CDR3, from cysteine to phenylalanine inclusive. Only CDR3 DNA remains: 48 bases, in frame from the first base. Trimming leaves V shorter by 7 bases and J shorter by 4 bases, with the junction holding 12 bases beyond the gene matches. Broad study findings and their caveats: The quantity of clinical and demographic metadata differed by source and by participant and was supplied without curation.

The source of this sequence is a woman of 80 years or more with acute or convalescent COVID-19. What was sequenced was peripheral blood. The rearrangement joined TRBV2 to TRBJ2-5; 10 central nucleotides agree with TRBD2. The CDR3 loop reads CASTIEAGGTAETQYF. The base sequence is TGTGCCAGCACCATCGAAGCGGGAGGGACGGCAGAGACCCAGTACTTC.